This is a list of T cell receptor beta chains from one sample in a study of cytomegalovirus exposure and HLA in healthy donors. Clones were read by immunoSEQ multiplex PCR, and TCRdb kept only the in-frame ones, dropping some. The data contain 120,000 to 150,000 clones, around 67% of them seen just once; the ten biggest clones take up about 1.5%. Sequenced: PBMCs. Receptors originate from a woman aged 18-29 years in good health and CMV-seronegative. Each CDR3 is given with its conserved first and last residue. The order of the fields is clone size, J gene, D gene, V gene, CDR3 DNA, CDR3 protein. D genes are given only for firm matches. Size values are once, few and many counts, or a class for expanded clones, and some rows have none.

abundance: NA
j_gene: TRBJ2-1
d_gene: TRBD2
v_gene: TRBV4-3
CDR3nt: TGCGCCAGCAGCCAAGACGGGCTCCAGCGGGGGAGCTCCTACAATGAGCAGTTCTTC
CDR3aa: CASSQDGLQRGSSYNEQFF

abundance: NA
j_gene: TRBJ1-5
d_gene: TRBD1
v_gene: TRBV28
CDR3nt: TGTGCCAGCAGCTCCGGACAGGGAGGGAATCAGCCCCAGCATTTT
CDR3aa: CASSSGQGGNQPQHF

abundance: once
j_gene: TRBJ1-2
d_gene: TRBD1
v_gene: TRBV7-2
CDR3nt: TGTGCCAGCAGATTCCGGGACAGGCGCCCCCCCTTCTATGGCTACACCTTC
CDR3aa: CASRFRDRRPPFYGYTF

abundance: NA
j_gene: TRBJ1-4
d_gene: TRBD1
v_gene: TRBV4-3
CDR3nt: TGCGCCAGCAGCCGACAGGGGGAGAGGCGAAAACTGTTTTTT
CDR3aa: CASSRQGERRKLFF

abundance: once
j_gene: TRBJ1-4
d_gene: NA
v_gene: TRBV9
CDR3nt: TGTGCCAGCAGTTCCGGAGGTAGTCTTAATGAAAAACTGTTTTTT
CDR3aa: CASSSGGSLNEKLFF

abundance: NA
j_gene: TRBJ2-3
d_gene: NA
v_gene: TRBV30
CDR3nt: TGTGCCTGGGACCCCGACGGGTACACAGATACGCAGTATTTT
CDR3aa: CAWDPDGYTDTQYF

abundance: NA
j_gene: TRBJ1-5
d_gene: NA
v_gene: TRBV27
CDR3nt: TGTGCCAGCGGTTCCGGGCAGGGTGGGCAGCCCCAGCATTTT
CDR3aa: CASGSGQGGQPQHF

abundance: NA
j_gene: TRBJ1-2
d_gene: TRBD1
v_gene: TRBV18
CDR3nt: TGTGCCAGCTCGGAGGTTACAGGGGTTCCTGGCTACACCTTC
CDR3aa: CASSEVTGVPGYTF

abundance: NA
j_gene: TRBJ2-6
d_gene: NA
v_gene: TRBV11-2
CDR3nt: TGTGCCAGCAGCTTAGATCCCCCAGGGGCTCACTCTGGGGCCAACGTCCTGACTTTC
CDR3aa: CASSLDPPGAHSGANVLTF

abundance: NA
j_gene: TRBJ2-3
d_gene: TRBD2
v_gene: TRBV5-1
CDR3nt: TGCGCCAGCAGCCCCTTCCGGGGGGGCACAGATACGCAGTATTTT
CDR3aa: CASSPFRGGTDTQYF

abundance: NA
j_gene: TRBJ1-2
d_gene: TRBD1
v_gene: TRBV13
CDR3nt: TGTGCCAGCAGCCCCCAGACAGGGAGACACTATGGCTACACCTTC
CDR3aa: CASSPQTGRHYGYTF

abundance: few
j_gene: TRBJ1-1
d_gene: NA
v_gene: TRBV20-1
CDR3nt: TGCAGCGGAGGGAACACTGAAGCTTTCTTT
CDR3aa: CSGGNTEAFF

abundance: once
j_gene: TRBJ2-2
d_gene: NA
v_gene: TRBV27
CDR3nt: TGTGCCAGCAGTTTAAAGGGGATTCCCGGGGAGCTGTTTTTT
CDR3aa: CASSLKGIPGELFF

abundance: NA
j_gene: TRBJ1-5
d_gene: TRBD1
v_gene: TRBV18
CDR3nt: TGTGCCAGCTCCACAGGGGAGGATCAGCCCCAGCATTTT
CDR3aa: CASSTGEDQPQHF

abundance: once
j_gene: TRBJ2-4
d_gene: NA
v_gene: TRBV5-1
CDR3nt: TGCGCCAGCAGCTCAACATACAGGGTACCCATAGCCAAAAACATTCAGTACTTC
CDR3aa: CASSSTYRVPIAKNIQYF

abundance: NA
j_gene: TRBJ2-5
d_gene: NA
v_gene: TRBV15
CDR3nt: TGTGCCACCAGCAGACAGCAGGGACAAGAGACCCAGTACTTC
CDR3aa: CATSRQQGQETQYF

abundance: NA
j_gene: TRBJ2-4
d_gene: TRBD2
v_gene: TRBV19
CDR3nt: TGTGCCAGTAGTATGGGGACTAGCGGGATTCTAATAGCCAAAAACATTCAGTACTTC
CDR3aa: CASSMGTSGILIAKNIQYF

abundance: NA
j_gene: TRBJ1-4
d_gene: NA
v_gene: TRBV30
CDR3nt: TGTGCCTGGAGTGTAGGTGTGGTGGGGGGTCGGAAACTGTTTTTT
CDR3aa: CAWSVGVVGGRKLFF

abundance: NA
j_gene: TRBJ1-2
d_gene: TRBD1
v_gene: TRBV4-3
CDR3nt: TGCGCCAGCAGCCAAGCGTTTGGGACAGCTTATGGCTACACCTTC
CDR3aa: CASSQAFGTAYGYTF

abundance: NA
j_gene: TRBJ2-1
d_gene: NA
v_gene: TRBV18
CDR3nt: TGTGCCAGCTCACCATCGGTCGACTATTACAATGAGCAGTTCTTC
CDR3aa: CASSPSVDYYNEQFF

abundance: NA
j_gene: TRBJ1-2
d_gene: TRBD1
v_gene: TRBV19
CDR3nt: TGTGCCAGTAGTCCCGGGACAGGACTTTGGTTAAGCTACACCTTC
CDR3aa: CASSPGTGLWLSYTF

abundance: NA
j_gene: TRBJ2-1
d_gene: TRBD2
v_gene: TRBV5-1
CDR3nt: TGCGCCAGCAGCGGTAGTAGCGGGGCTTCCTACAATGAGCAGTTCTTC
CDR3aa: CASSGSSGASYNEQFF

abundance: NA
j_gene: TRBJ1-2
d_gene: NA
v_gene: TRBV7-9
CDR3nt: TGTGCCAGCAGCTTAGCTGGCTTCTATGGCTACACCTTC
CDR3aa: CASSLAGFYGYTF

abundance: few
j_gene: TRBJ2-3
d_gene: NA
v_gene: TRBV6-5
CDR3nt: TGTGCCAGCAGTTACGGCGGTGGGGCTGATACGCAGTATTTT
CDR3aa: CASSYGGGADTQYF

abundance: NA
j_gene: TRBJ1-1
d_gene: NA
v_gene: TRBV28
CDR3nt: TGTGCCAGCAGTGGGGGCTCTGACACTGAAGCTTTCTTT
CDR3aa: CASSGGSDTEAFF

abundance: NA
j_gene: TRBJ2-3
d_gene: TRBD1
v_gene: TRBV19
CDR3nt: TGTGCCAGTAGTGTAGGGACAGCAATCTACACAGATACGCAGTATTTT
CDR3aa: CASSVGTAIYTDTQYF

abundance: NA
j_gene: TRBJ2-3
d_gene: NA
v_gene: TRBV19
CDR3nt: TGTGCCAGTAGTATAGACCGGGGTATGGATACGCAGTATTTT
CDR3aa: CASSIDRGMDTQYF

abundance: NA
j_gene: TRBJ1-2
d_gene: NA
v_gene: TRBV11-2
CDR3nt: TGTGCCAGCAGGACGACCCGGGGGAAAGGGAATGACTATGGCTACACCTTC
CDR3aa: CASRTTRGKGNDYGYTF

abundance: NA
j_gene: TRBJ2-5
d_gene: TRBD2
v_gene: TRBV9
CDR3nt: TGTGCCAGCAGCGTATCCGCGGGAGGGACCCAAGAGACCCAGTACTTC
CDR3aa: CASSVSAGGTQETQYF

abundance: few
j_gene: TRBJ2-5
d_gene: TRBD2
v_gene: TRBV28
CDR3nt: TGTGCCAGCAGTCAGACTAGCGGGGGTAGAGAGACCCAGTACTTC
CDR3aa: CASSQTSGGRETQYF

abundance: few
j_gene: TRBJ1-1
d_gene: NA
v_gene: TRBV29-1
CDR3nt: TGCAGCGGTCGACTGACGATGAACACTGAAGCTTTCTTT
CDR3aa: CSGRLTMNTEAFF

abundance: NA
j_gene: TRBJ2-3
d_gene: TRBD1
v_gene: TRBV4-3
CDR3nt: TGCGCCAGCAGCCAAGATCGGGGACAGGGGGCAGATACGCAGTATTTT
CDR3aa: CASSQDRGQGADTQYF

abundance: NA
j_gene: TRBJ2-6
d_gene: NA
v_gene: TRBV6-5
CDR3nt: TGTGCCAGCAGTTACGCGGGCTCTGGGGCCAACGTCCTGACTTTC
CDR3aa: CASSYAGSGANVLTF

abundance: NA
j_gene: TRBJ2-1
d_gene: NA
v_gene: TRBV4-3
CDR3nt: TGCGCCAGCAGCCAAGAACTGAACGGGAGAGATAATGAGCAGTTCTTC
CDR3aa: CASSQELNGRDNEQFF

abundance: NA
j_gene: TRBJ2-3
d_gene: TRBD2
v_gene: TRBV6-6
CDR3nt: TGTGCCAGCACCCTTAGCGGGGGGGCCACAGATACGCAGTATTTT
CDR3aa: CASTLSGGATDTQYF

abundance: NA
j_gene: TRBJ1-3
d_gene: TRBD1
v_gene: TRBV25-1
CDR3nt: TGTGCCAGCAGGGGGACAGGCTCTGGAAACACCATATATTTT
CDR3aa: CASRGTGSGNTIYF

abundance: few
j_gene: TRBJ1-1
d_gene: TRBD1
v_gene: TRBV27
CDR3nt: TGTGCCAGCAATAGTCAGGGGGCGGGGAACACTGAAGCTTTCTTT
CDR3aa: CASNSQGAGNTEAFF

abundance: NA
j_gene: TRBJ1-1
d_gene: TRBD1
v_gene: TRBV2
CDR3nt: TGTGCCAGCAGTGACGACAGGGAGATCACTGAAGCTTTCTTT
CDR3aa: CASSDDREITEAFF

abundance: few
j_gene: TRBJ1-3
d_gene: NA
v_gene: TRBV6-6
CDR3nt: TGTGCCAGCTCAAACGGTGAGGGCCCCGCTGGAAACACCATATATTTT
CDR3aa: CASSNGEGPAGNTIYF

abundance: NA
j_gene: TRBJ2-1
d_gene: NA
v_gene: TRBV29-1
CDR3nt: TGCAGCGTTCCATCGGGGAGCTCCTACAATGAGCAGTTCTTC
CDR3aa: CSVPSGSSYNEQFF

abundance: once
j_gene: TRBJ2-3
d_gene: NA
v_gene: TRBV9
CDR3nt: TGTGCCAGCAGCCCCATAGGGGGTGGCGGGACAGATACGCAGTATTTT
CDR3aa: CASSPIGGGGTDTQYF

abundance: NA
j_gene: TRBJ1-1
d_gene: NA
v_gene: TRBV4-3
CDR3nt: TGCGCCAGCAGCCAAGATCAGGGTAAGGACACTGAAGCTTTCTTT
CDR3aa: CASSQDQGKDTEAFF